The 8 T cell receptor beta chains below all came from one sample that was sequenced in a study of molecular identifiers for immune sequencing clone quantification. TCRdb re-derived calls from the PCR reads in MiXCR, one entry per CDR3 protein. Of nearly 650,000 distinct CDR3 sequences listed, 25% are singletons. Source material: naive CD8+ T cells from blood, with Jurkat cell RNA spiked in. Sample subset: FACS-sorted CD8+CD4-CCR7+CD45RA+ naive T cells. These TCRs come from a human donor in good health. Some libraries in this study had Jurkat cell RNA spiked in.

The table lists this clonotype with many counts. The gene calls are TRBV27 and TRBJ2-7; 7 nucleotides line up with TRBD1. V lost 3 bases and J lost 1; bases outside the gene matches: 6. This CDR3 region has 15 residues. Per germline, CDR1 MNHEY and CDR2 SMNVEV (reference sequence). The CDR3 nucleotides read TGTGCCAGCAGTTTCTCGGGGACAGCTTCCTACGAGCAGTACTTC. This codes for CASSFSGTASYEQYF.

This clonotype was observed a few times. It may be a read error: a sequence one base away is much more abundant. The V call is TRBV4-3, the J call TRBJ1-2; D gene ambiguous. In germline, CDR1 is LGHNA, CDR2 YSLEER. This CDR3 is 13 amino acids long. V dropped 2 bases and J dropped 5 bases, with 9 bases sitting between them. DNA for the CDR3: TGCGCCAGCAGCCAACCCACTTCATATGGCTACACCTTC. Residues: CASSQPTSYGYTF.

Only a few counts were recorded for this clonotype. It is unclear where the CDR3 begins or ends on the DNA, so no DNA is shown, and the CDR3 is as TCRdb lists it. The V and J genes are TRBV7-5 and TRBJ1-4. TRBV7-5 is a pseudogene segment. The CDR3 adds up to 15 amino acids, both ends counted. The CDR3 loop is CISVPEAWDSEKLFF.

Points on this clonotype: A much larger clone differs by one base, so this may be a read error. This is likely a read error, given that the CDR3 carries no conserved phenylalanine or tryptophan at its end. The genes are TRBV13 and TRBJ1-1; a possible D gene is TRBD1 (5 bases). This CDR3 region has 15 residues. The V gene lost 5 bases and the J gene lost 3 bases, with 16 bases spanning the gap. Germline-derived CDR1 and CDR2 are PRHDT and FYEKMQ (reference sequence). CDR3 protein: CASSAPRDMDTEAFV. CDR3 bases: TGTGCCAGCAGCGCCCCCAGGGATATGGACACTGAAGCTTTCGTT.

This clonotype was counted only a few times. The chain couples TRBV20-1 to TRBJ2-1, with D perhaps matching TRBD1 or TRBD2 (5 bases each). This CDR3 comprises 16 residues. The V gene's germline CDR1 is DFQATT and CDR2 SNEGSKA (reference sequence). With 0 bases removed from V and 2 bases from J, the gap between germline ends came to 14 bases. The CDR3 DNA reads TGCAGTGCTAGAGATGATTTCGGGACCACCTACAATGAGCAGTTCTTC. This gives the protein CSARDDFGTTYNEQFF.

The V call is TRBV7-9, the J call TRBJ2-5; TRBD1 matches at 7 bases. The CDR3 consists of 16 residues. Looked up from germline, CDR1 is SEHNR and CDR2 is FQNEAQ (reference sequence). Unmatched junction bases numbered 12, after V lost 6 bases and J lost 2 bases. The CDR3 nucleotides read TGTGCCAGCAGTCCAACAGGGGCGGGTCAACAAGAGACCCAGTACTTC. This gives the protein CASSPTGAGQQETQYF.

This clonotype was recorded at least ten times. This chain links TRBV5-1 with TRBJ2-7; TRBD1 matches at 7 bases. Per germline, CDR1 SGHRS and CDR2 YFSETQ. The CDR3 is 14 residues long. Germline trimming cut 5 bases from V and 3 bases from J; bases unmatched to any gene: 8. This chain's CDR3 is CASSLLTGSYEQYF. CDR3 DNA: TGCGCCAGCAGTTTGTTGACAGGGAGCTACGAGCAGTACTTC.

This clonotype was found many times. The genes are TRBV18 and TRBJ2-7; 8 positions match TRBD1. V was clipped by 3 bases and J by 5 bases; unmatched bases: 6. Germline assignment: CDR1 KGHSH and CDR2 LQKENI. The CDR3 contains 14 residues. The CDR3 sequence is CASSPRDRYNEQYF. The CDR3, as DNA: TGTGCCAGCTCACCCCGGGACAGGTATAACGAGCAGTACTTC.